Sequencing of this T cell receptor (beta chain) was carried out in a study of early stage breast cancer tumors. About this clone: Antigen unknown.

Each sample had two DNA replicates, approximately 0.49 ug blood or about 1.5 ug tissue. The data were produced by immunoSEQ multiplex PCR, yet TCRdb's version contains in-frame clones alone and is incomplete. This sample has tens of thousands of clones, with 72% found just once. V was shortened by 4 bases and J by 0 bases, with 9 bases between the two germline ends. CDR1 MGHRA and CDR2 YSYEKL come from the germline V gene. The CDR3 length is 15 residues. General study points: Most shared enriched TCRB sequences were commonly generated ones. Comparing each tissue with blood distinguished tumor from normal in 14 of 16 patients. Compared with adjacent normal breast tissue, tumors showed approximately 2.5-fold greater T cell density and higher clonality.

Material for sequencing was blood. The J gene is TRBJ2-2, the V gene TRBV4-1, with a possible D match to TRBD1 (5 bases). The sequence was obtained from a person aged 45 to 59 with breast cancer. Written as DNA, the CDR3 is TGCGCCAGCAGCCCGCGGACACCGAACACCGGGGAGCTGTTTTTT. This gives the protein CASSPRTPNTGELFF.